These 12 T cell receptor beta chains came from one sample sequenced in a study of vaccination effects on CD4 cells after COVID-19. Peptide-pool stimulation followed by sequencing identified expanded antigen-specific CD4+ clonotypes in the ViraFEST assay. Culturing for about ten days preceded CD4+ T cell isolation. Each participant was administered two doses of either the BNT162b2 or the mRNA-1273 vaccine. Here immunoSEQ multiplex PCR was the method, and the copy in TCRdb shows in-frame clones only, minus some. The sample yields some 30,000 clones, 60% to 80% seen once. What these receptors recognize is not known. The sample in question was CD4+ T cells from PBMCs cultured with HCoV-229E spike peptides, obtained after COVID-19 vaccination. The receptors were gathered from a human donor who received a COVID-19 vaccine.

The V and J genes are TRBV10-1 and TRBJ2-7; a weak D match, TRBD1 (6 bases). This CDR3 is 16 amino acids long. V lost 1 base, J lost 2 bases, and 15 bases lay in between. CDR1 and CDR2 from the germline V gene are WNHNN and SYGVQD (reference sequence). CDR3 nucleotide sequence: TGCGCCAGCAGTGAGTATGAAGCAGGGGCGCCCTACGAGCAGTACTTC. Its protein is CASSEYEAGAPYEQYF.

This clone showed up just a few times. This rearrangement joins TRBV4-1 to TRBJ1-1; possibly TRBD1 for D (5 bases). Per germline, CDR1 MGHRA and CDR2 YSYEKL. Trimming took off 1 base at V and 5 bases at J, with 14 bases between the two ends. The CDR3 contains 15 residues. The CDR3 region is CASSQGGTKGTEAFF. CDR3 DNA: TGCGCCAGCAGCCAAGGGGGGACTAAGGGGACTGAAGCTTTCTTT.

This clone showed up just once. V is TRBV6-2 or TRBV6-3 and J is TRBJ2-7; 9 bases match TRBD1. Per germline, CDR1 MNHEY and CDR2 SVGEGT. The CDR3 has 15 amino acids. Unmatched junction bases numbered 8, after V lost 2 bases and J lost 6 bases. The CDR3 spells CASSYPNTGGGEQYF. DNA for the CDR3: TGTGCCAGCAGTTACCCTAATACAGGGGGCGGCGAGCAGTACTTC.

This chain joins TRBV5-4 and TRBJ1-4; D is unclear. The CDR3 totals 17 residues. Germline CDR1 reads SGHNT; CDR2 reads YYREEE (reference sequence). The V end lost 4 bases, the J end lost 7 bases, and 23 bases lay between the germline ends. The CDR3 is CASSLEPVLGVGEKLFF. The CDR3 DNA is TGTGCCAGCAGCCTAGAGCCCGTGCTCGGGGTAGGTGAAAAACTGTTTTTT.

J is TRBJ1-4 and V is TRBV19, with a weak D call TRBD1 (5 bases). Trimming took 3 bases from V and 5 from J, leaving 13 bases between them. Germline CDR1 reads LNHDA; CDR2 reads SQIVND (reference sequence). There are 15 residues in the CDR3. The CDR3 spells CASSMGAGWNEKLFF. Written as DNA, the CDR3 is TGTGCCAGTAGTATGGGTGCAGGGTGGAATGAAAAACTGTTTTTT.

The gene calls are TRBV19 and TRBJ2-2; 10 bases match TRBD1. The CDR3 has 15 amino acids. CDR1 and CDR2 (germline): LNHDA, SQIVND (reference sequence). The junction had 7 bases not matched to a gene; V was cut back by 7 bases and J by 5 bases. This CDR3 reads CASTFADRGTGELFF. DNA of the CDR3: TGTGCCAGTACGTTCGCGGACAGGGGGACCGGGGAGCTGTTTTTT. The full variable domain, completed using reference TRBV19 and TRBJ2-2, is DGGITQSPKYLFRKEGQNVTLSCEQNLNHDAMYWYRQDPGQGLRLIYYSQIVNDFQKGDIAEGYSVSREKKESFPLTVTSAQKNPTAFYLCASTFADRGTGELFFGEGSRLTVL.

This sequence joins TRBV6-5 and TRBJ2-5; D may correspond to TRBD1 or TRBD2 (7 bases each). This CDR3 spans 14 amino acids. The V gene lost 6 bases and the J gene lost 4 bases, with 15 bases spanning the gap. The germline V gene encodes CDR1 MNHEY and CDR2 SVGAGI. The CDR3 loop reads CASRGGTAVETQYF. The CDR3 DNA follows: TGTGCCAGCAGGGGGGGGACAGCTGTAGAGACCCAGTACTTC.

This chain uses TRBV23-1 with TRBJ1-6; D is unclear. TRBV23-1 has ORF status, its function being uncertain. V gave up 0 bases and J gave up 7 bases, with 16 bases separating them. This CDR3 region has 17 residues. The CDR3 loop reads CASSQSNRDLENSPLHF. Here the CDR3 DNA reads TGCGCCAGCAGTCAATCGAACCGGGATTTGGAGAATTCACCCCTCCACTTT.

This rearrangement joins TRBV28 to TRBJ2-1, with D possibly being TRBD2 (5 bases). V lost 6 bases and J 7 bases, leaving 19 bases between the germline ends. This CDR3 is built from 15 residues. Looked up from germline, CDR1 is MDHEN and CDR2 is SYDVKM. The CDR3 sequence: CASSFARRPGNEQFF. Here the CDR3 DNA reads TGTGCCAGCAGCTTCGCCCGGAGACCGGGGAATGAGCAGTTCTTC.

The chain has TRBV5-5 and TRBJ2-7; D tentatively reads TRBD1 or TRBD2 (5 bases each). The CDR3 consists of 15 residues. Looked up from germline, CDR1 is SGHKS and CDR2 is YYEKEE (reference sequence). V lost 3 bases, J lost 0 bases, and 13 bases lay in between. The CDR3 sequence: CASSSHGTASYEQYF. The CDR3 DNA reads TGTGCCAGCAGCTCCCACGGGACGGCCTCCTACGAGCAGTACTTC.

This clone was observed once. The chain links TRBV7-7 to TRBJ2-7; D is possibly TRBD1 or TRBD2 (5 bases each). V was clipped by 4 bases and J by 2 bases, with 21 bases between them. The CDR3 contains 17 residues. CDR1 SSHAT and CDR2 FNYEAQ come from the germline V gene (reference sequence). Here the CDR3 reads CASSYPRGERTTYEQYF. CDR3 nucleotides: TGTGCCAGCAGCTACCCGAGAGGGGAGCGGACAACCTACGAGCAGTACTTC.

This chain joins TRBV7-9 and TRBJ1-3; a possible D gene is TRBD1 (5 bases). CDR1 is SEHNR, CDR2 FQNEAQ, per germline (reference sequence). Trimming removed 5 bases at V and 0 bases at J, with 11 bases between. The CDR3 contains 15 residues. The CDR3 here is CASSMGLISGNTIYF. CDR3 sequence (DNA): TGTGCCAGCAGCATGGGACTGATCTCTGGAAACACCATATATTTT.